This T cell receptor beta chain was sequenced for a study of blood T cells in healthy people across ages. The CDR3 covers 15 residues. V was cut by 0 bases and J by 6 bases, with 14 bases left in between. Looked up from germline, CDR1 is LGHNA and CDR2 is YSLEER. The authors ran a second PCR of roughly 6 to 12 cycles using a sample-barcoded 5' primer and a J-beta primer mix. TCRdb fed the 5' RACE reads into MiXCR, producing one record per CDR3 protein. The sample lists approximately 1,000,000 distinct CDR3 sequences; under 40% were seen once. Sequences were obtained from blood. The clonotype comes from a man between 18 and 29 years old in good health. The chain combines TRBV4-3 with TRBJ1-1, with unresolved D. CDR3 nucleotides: TGCGCCAGCAGCCAAGAAGAAGGGAGCAAAGCTGAAGCTTTCTTT. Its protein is CASSQEEGSKAEAFF.